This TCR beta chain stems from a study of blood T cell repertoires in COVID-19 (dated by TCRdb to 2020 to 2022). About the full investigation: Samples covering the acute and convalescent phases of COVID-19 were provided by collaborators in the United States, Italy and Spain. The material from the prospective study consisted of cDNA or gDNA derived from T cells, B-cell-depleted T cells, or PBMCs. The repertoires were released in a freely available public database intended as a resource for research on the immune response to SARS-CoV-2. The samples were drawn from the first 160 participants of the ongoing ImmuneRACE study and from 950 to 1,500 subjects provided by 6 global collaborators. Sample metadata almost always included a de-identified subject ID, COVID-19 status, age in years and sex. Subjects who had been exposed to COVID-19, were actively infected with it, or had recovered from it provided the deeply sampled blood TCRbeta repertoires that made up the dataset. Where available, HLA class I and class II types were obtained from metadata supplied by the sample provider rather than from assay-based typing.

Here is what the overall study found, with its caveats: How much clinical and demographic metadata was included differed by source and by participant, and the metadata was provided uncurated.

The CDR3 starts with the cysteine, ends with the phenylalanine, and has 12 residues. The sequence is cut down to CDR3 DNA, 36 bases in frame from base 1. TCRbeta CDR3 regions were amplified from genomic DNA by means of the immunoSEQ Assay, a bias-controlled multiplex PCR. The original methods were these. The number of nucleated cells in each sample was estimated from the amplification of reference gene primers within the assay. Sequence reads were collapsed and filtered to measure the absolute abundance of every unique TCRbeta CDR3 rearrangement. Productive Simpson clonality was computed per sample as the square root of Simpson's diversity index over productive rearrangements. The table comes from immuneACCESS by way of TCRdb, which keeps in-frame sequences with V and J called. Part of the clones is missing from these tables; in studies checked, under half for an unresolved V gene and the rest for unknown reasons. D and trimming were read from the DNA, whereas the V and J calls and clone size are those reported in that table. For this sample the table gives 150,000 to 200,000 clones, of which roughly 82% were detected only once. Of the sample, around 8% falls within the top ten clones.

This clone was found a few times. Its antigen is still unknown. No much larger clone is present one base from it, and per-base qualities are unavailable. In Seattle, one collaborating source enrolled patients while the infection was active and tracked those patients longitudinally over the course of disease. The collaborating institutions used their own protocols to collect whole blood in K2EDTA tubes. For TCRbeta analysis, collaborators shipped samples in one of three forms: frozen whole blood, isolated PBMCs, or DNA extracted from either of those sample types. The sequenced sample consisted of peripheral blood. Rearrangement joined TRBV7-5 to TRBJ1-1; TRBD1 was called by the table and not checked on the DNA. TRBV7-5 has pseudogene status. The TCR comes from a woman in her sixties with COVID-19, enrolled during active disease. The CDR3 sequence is CAPTPGYTEAFF. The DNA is TGTGCCCCCACCCCAGGGTACACTGAAGCTTTCTTT.